This T cell receptor beta chain was recovered during a study of blood T cell repertoires in COVID-19. Study overall: Specimens from acute and convalescent COVID-19 originated in the United States, Italy and Spain. PBMCs, B-cell-depleted T cells, or T cells were the source of the cDNA or gDNA that made up the material.

Original processing methods: Estimation of nucleated cell counts was performed using reference gene primer amplification. Assay used: immunoSEQ multiplex PCR; TCRdb lists only in-frame clones, some missing. The V and J calls and clone size are taken from that table; D and trimming were inferred from the DNA. The repertoire has around 160,000 clones, approximately 80% of them found once; the top ten carry approximately 9.2%. The germline V gene encodes CDR1 DFQATT and CDR2 SNEGSKA (reference sequence). The CDR3 length is 11 residues. V gave up 8 bases and J gave up 0 bases, with 5 bases separating them.

The source is a human donor with acute or convalescent COVID-19. The donor label of this sample is uncertain. The sequencing input was peripheral blood. This chain links TRBV20-1 with TRBJ1-3; D remains ambiguous. The CDR3 nucleotides are TGCAGTTCGGTCTCTGGAAACACCATATATTTT. Residues: CSSVSGNTIYF.